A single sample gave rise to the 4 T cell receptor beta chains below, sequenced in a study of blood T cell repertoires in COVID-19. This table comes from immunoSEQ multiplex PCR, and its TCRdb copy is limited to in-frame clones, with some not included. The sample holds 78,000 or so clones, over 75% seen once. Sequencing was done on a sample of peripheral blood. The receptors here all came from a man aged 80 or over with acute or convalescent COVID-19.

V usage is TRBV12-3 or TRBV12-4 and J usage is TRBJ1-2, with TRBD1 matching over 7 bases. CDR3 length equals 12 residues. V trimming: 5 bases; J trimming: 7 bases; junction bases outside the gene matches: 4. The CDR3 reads CASSAQGLGYTF. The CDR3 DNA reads TGTGCCAGCAGTGCACAGGGGCTTGGCTACACCTTC.

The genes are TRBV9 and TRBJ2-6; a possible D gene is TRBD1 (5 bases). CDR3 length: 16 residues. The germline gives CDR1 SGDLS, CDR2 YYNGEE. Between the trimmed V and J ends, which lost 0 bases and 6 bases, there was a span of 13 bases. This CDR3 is CASSVDPRVEANVLTF. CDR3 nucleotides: TGTGCCAGCAGCGTAGACCCCAGGGTCGAGGCCAACGTCCTGACTTTC. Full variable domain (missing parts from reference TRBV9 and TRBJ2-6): DSGVTQTPKHLITATGQRVTLRCSPRSGDLSVYWYQQSLDQGLQFLIQYYNGEERAKGNILERFSAQQFPDLHSELNLSSLELGDSALYFCASSVDPRVEANVLTFGAGSRLTVL.

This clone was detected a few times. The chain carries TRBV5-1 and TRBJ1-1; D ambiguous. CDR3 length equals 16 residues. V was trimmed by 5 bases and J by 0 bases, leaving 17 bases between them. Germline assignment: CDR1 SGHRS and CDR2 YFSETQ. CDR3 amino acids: CASRPVEGRVNTEAFF. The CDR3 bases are TGCGCCAGCAGACCCGTAGAGGGCCGGGTGAACACTGAAGCTTTCTTT.

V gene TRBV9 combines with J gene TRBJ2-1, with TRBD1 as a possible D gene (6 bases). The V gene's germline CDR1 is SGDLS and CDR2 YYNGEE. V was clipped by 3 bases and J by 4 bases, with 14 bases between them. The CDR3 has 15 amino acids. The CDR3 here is CASSAGTPSYNEQFF. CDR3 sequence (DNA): TGTGCCAGCAGCGCCGGGACACCCTCTTACAATGAGCAGTTCTTC.